Sequencing of this T cell receptor (beta chain) was carried out in a study of blood T cells in healthy people across ages. Background on the study: The capture of about one barcoded beta molecule per two T cells was achieved by template switching. Study conclusions and caveats: TCR beta diversity, measured per million T cells, fell in a roughly linear way with age. Versus aged donors, long-lived donors had higher diversity and more naive CD4+ cells.

A note on this clonotype: No antigen is known for it.

The second PCR ran roughly 7 to 12 cycles with a sample-barcoded 5' primer and J-beta primers. TCRdb reprocessed the 5' RACE reads via MiXCR and lists one record per CDR3 protein. The sample lists over a million distinct CDR3 sequences, under 45% occurring once. The receptor was derived from a woman between 55 and 75 years old in good health. Sequenced input: blood.

In DNA form, the CDR3 reads TGTGCCAGCAGTCAGGGACAGGGTCGGAAGACCCAGTACTTC. Translating gives CASSQGQGRKTQYF. The chain joins TRBV28 to TRBJ2-7, with 9 bases that match TRBD1. Near its end, the DNA agrees better with TRBJ2-5, so the J call may be wrong. The CDR3 extends over 14 amino acids. Germline CDR1 reads MDHEN; CDR2 reads SYDVKM.